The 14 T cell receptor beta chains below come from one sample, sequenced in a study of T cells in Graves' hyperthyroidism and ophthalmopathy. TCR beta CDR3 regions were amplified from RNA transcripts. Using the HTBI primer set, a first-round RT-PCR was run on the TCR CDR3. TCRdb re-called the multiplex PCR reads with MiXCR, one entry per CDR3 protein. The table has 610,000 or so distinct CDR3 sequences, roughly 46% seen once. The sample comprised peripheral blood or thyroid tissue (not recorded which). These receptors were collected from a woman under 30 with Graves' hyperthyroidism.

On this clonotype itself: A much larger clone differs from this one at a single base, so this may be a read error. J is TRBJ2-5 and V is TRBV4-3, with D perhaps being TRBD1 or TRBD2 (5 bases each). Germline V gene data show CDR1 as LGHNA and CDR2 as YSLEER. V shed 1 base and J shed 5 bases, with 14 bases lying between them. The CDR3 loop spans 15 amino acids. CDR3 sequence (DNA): TGCGCCAGCAGCCAAGGTGGGGACCTCGGGGAGACCCAGTACTTC. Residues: CASSQGGDLGETQYF.

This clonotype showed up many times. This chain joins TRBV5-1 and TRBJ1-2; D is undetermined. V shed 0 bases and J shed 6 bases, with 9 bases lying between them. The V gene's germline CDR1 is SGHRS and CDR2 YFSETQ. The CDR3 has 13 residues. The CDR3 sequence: CASSLAGVNGYTF. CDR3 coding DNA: TGCGCCAGCAGCTTGGCTGGGGTGAATGGCTACACCTTC.

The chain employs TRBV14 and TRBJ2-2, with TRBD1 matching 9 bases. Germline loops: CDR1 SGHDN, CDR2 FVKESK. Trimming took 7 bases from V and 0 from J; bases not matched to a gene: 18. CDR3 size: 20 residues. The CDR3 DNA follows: TGTGCCAGCAACCCCAGGTGGGACAGGGAGGGCCTCGCGAACACCGGGGAGCTGTTTTTT. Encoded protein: CASNPRWDREGLANTGELFF.

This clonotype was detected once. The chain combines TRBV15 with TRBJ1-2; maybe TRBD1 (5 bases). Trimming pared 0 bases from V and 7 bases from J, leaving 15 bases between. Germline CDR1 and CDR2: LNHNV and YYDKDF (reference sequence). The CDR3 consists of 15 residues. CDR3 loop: CATSRDREHGAGYTF. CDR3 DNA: TGTGCCACCAGCAGAGATCGAGAACACGGGGCTGGCTACACCTTC. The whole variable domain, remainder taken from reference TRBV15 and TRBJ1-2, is DAMVIQNPRYQVTQFGKPVTLSCSQTLNHNVMYWYQQKSSQAPKLLFHYYDKDFNNEADTPDNFQSRRPNTSFCFLDIRSPGLGDTAMYLCATSRDREHGAGYTFGSGTRLTVV.

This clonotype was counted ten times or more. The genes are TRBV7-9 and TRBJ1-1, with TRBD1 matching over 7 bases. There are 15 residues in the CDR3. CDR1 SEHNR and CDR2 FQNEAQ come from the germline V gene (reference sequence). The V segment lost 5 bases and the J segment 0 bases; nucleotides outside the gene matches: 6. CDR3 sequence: CASSPWGQMNTEAFF. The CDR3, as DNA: TGTGCCAGCAGCCCTTGGGGACAGATGAACACTGAAGCTTTCTTT.

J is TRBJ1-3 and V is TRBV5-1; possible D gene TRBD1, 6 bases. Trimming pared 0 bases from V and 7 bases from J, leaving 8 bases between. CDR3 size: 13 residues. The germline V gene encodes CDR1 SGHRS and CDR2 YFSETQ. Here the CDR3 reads CASSLEGVNTIYF. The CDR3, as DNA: TGCGCCAGCAGCTTGGAGGGGGTGAACACCATATATTTT.

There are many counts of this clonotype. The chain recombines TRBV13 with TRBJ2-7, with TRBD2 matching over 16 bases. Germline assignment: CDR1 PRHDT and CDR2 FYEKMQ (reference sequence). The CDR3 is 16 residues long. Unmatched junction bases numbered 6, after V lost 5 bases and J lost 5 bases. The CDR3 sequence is CASSGGTSGRAHEQYF. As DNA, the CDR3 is TGTGCCAGCAGCGGAGGGACTAGCGGGAGGGCCCACGAGCAGTACTTC.

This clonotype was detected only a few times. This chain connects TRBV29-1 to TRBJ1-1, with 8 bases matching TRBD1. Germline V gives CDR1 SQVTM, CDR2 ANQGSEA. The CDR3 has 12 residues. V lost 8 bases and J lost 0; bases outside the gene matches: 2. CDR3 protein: CSLDRVNTEAFF. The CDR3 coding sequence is TGCAGCTTGGACAGGGTGAACACTGAAGCTTTCTTT.

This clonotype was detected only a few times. The CDR3 sequence: CASSDGFGDTQYF. CDR3 nucleotides: TGTGCCAGCAGTGACGGATTTGGAGATACGCAGTATTTT. The J gene is TRBJ2-3, the V gene TRBV2; D remains unclear. The germline V gene encodes CDR1 SNHLY and CDR2 FYNNEI. The V gene lost 3 bases and the J gene lost 5 bases, with 9 bases spanning the gap. This CDR3 comprises 13 residues.

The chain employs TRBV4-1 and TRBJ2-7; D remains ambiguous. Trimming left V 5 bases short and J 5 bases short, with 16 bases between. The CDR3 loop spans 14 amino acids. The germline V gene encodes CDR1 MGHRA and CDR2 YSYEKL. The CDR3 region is CASSSKAFLHEQYF. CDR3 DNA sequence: TGCGCCAGCAGCTCAAAGGCCTTTTTACACGAGCAGTACTTC.

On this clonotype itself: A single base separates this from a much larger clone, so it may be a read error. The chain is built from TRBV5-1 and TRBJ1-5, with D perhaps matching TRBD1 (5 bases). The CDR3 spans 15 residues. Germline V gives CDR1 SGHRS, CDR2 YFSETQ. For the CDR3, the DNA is TGCGCCAGCGGCTTGAGGGGTGGGGAGAATCAGCCCCAGCATTTT. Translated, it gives CASGLRGGENQPQHF. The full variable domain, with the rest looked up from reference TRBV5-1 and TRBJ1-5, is KAGVTQTPRYLIKTRGQQVTLSCSPISGHRSVSWYQQTPGQGLQFLFEYFSETQRNKGNFPGRFSGRQFSNSRSEMNVSTLELGDSALYLCASGLRGGENQPQHFGDGTRLSIL.

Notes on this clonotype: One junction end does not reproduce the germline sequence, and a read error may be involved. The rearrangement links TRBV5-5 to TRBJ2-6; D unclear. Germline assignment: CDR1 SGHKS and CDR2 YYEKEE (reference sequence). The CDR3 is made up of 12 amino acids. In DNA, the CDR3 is TGTGCCAGCAGCTCGAACCCGAACACTGAAGCTTTC. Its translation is CASSSNPNTEAF.

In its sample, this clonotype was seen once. The chain's CDR3 is CASSCNGQPQETQYF. CDR3 nucleotides: TGTGCCAGCAGTTGCAATGGACAGCCCCAAGAGACCCAGTACTTC. This sequence joins TRBV6-4 and TRBJ2-5; possible D gene TRBD1, 6 bases. The germline V gene encodes CDR1 MRHNA and CDR2 SNTAGT. The V gene lost 5 bases and the J gene lost 1 base, with 14 bases spanning the gap. CDR3 length: 15 residues.

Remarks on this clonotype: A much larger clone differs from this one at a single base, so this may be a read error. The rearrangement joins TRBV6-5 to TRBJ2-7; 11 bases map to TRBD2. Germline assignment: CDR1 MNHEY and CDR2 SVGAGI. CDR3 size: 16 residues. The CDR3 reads CASTYSQGLAVFEQYF. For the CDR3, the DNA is TGTGCCAGCACTTACTCGCAGGGACTAGCGGTTTTCGAGCAGTACTTC.